The entry below gives a single T cell receptor beta chain sequence along with its context. Its antigen is still unknown. CDR1 and CDR2 from the germline V gene are LGHNA and YNFKEQ. V lost 4 bases and J lost 8, with 14 bases in between. The CDR3 sequence is 14 residues long. This record belongs to a study of cytomegalovirus exposure and HLA in healthy donors. Overall study: The roughly 110 validation repertoires matched the approximately 670 first-cohort repertoires in platform, a later analysis reported. Study-wide results and limits: TCR clusters originating in the first cohort tended to co-occur in the roughly 110 validation repertoires, according to a later analysis. Overall, under 200 TCR beta chains were annotated as cytomegalovirus-associated.

Assay used: immunoSEQ multiplex PCR; TCRdb lists only in-frame clones, some missing. The table records about 160,000 clones, roughly 90% of them present only once. The sequence was obtained from a woman aged 18-29 years in good health and CMV-seronegative. The rearrangement links TRBV4-2 to TRBJ1-4, with a tentative D call TRBD1 (6 bases). The source material was PBMCs. The CDR3 loop reads CASSRGRTAEKLFF. CDR3 in DNA: TGTGCCAGCAGCCGAGGACGGACAGCGGAAAAACTGTTTTTT.